This TCR beta chain was sequenced in a study of cytotoxic CD8 clonotypes in ibrutinib-treated CLL. The overall study: By median around 66 months, roughly twelve had progressed and about 15 stayed remitted; responses had been 2 complete and around 24 partial.

The CDR3 sequence is 15 residues long. Generated by immunoSEQ multiplex PCR, the TCRdb table keeps only in-frame clones and is missing some. The top ten clones hold about 4.9% of a sample with roughly 29,000 clones, less than 60% of them seen once. The genes are TRBV21-1 and TRBJ1-2; TRBD1 reflects the table's D call only, with no check against the DNA. TRBV21-1 is labeled a pseudogene. Material: PBMCs, obtained before ibrutinib treatment. This sequence originates from a human donor with chronic lymphocytic leukemia. The CDR3 DNA reads TGTGCCAGCAGCCCTCCTGACAGAGCCAACTATGGCTACACCTTC. Translated: CASSPPDRANYGYTF.